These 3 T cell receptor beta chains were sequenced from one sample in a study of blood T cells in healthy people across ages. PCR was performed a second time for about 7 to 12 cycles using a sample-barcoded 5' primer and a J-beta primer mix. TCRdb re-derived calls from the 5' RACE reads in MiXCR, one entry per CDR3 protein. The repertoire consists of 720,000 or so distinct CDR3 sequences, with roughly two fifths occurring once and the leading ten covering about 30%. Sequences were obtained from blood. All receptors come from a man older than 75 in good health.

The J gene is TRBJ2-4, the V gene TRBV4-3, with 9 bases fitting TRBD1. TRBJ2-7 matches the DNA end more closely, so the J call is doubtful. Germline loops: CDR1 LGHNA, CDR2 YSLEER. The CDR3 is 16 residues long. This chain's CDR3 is CASSLDPGTGPSEQYF. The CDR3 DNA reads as TGCGCCAGCAGCCTAGACCCCGGGACAGGGCCCTCCGAGCAGTACTTC.

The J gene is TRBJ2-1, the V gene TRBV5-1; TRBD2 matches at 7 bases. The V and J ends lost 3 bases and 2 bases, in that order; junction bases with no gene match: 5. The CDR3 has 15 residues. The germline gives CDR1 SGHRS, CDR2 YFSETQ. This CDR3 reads CASSWGTKAYNEQFF. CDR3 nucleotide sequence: TGCGCCAGCAGCTGGGGGACTAAAGCCTACAATGAGCAGTTCTTC.

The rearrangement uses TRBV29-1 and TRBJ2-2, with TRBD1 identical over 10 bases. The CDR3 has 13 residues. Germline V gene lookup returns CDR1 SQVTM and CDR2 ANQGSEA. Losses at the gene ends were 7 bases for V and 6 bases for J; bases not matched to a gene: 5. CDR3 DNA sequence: TGCAGCGGACAGGGGGCCCGGGCCGGGGAGCTGTTTTTT. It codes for CSGQGARAGELFF.